Listed below are T cell receptor beta chains from one sample, sequenced in a study of cytomegalovirus exposure and HLA in healthy donors. The assay was immunoSEQ multiplex PCR, and TCRdb's table has in-frame clones only and misses some. There are 150,000 to 200,000 clones in the sample; about 81% occur only once, and over 0.95% lies in the top ten. Sample: PBMCs. The source of these receptors is a woman aged 25 to 39 in good health and CMV-seronegative. CDR3s include the opening cysteine and the closing phenylalanine or tryptophan. The D gene is left open where the match is weak. Some rows mark clone size as missing; the rest say once, few, many or name a class of expanded clone.

clone_size: few
j_call: TRBJ1-1
v_call: TRBV29-1
d_call: TRBD1
cdr3_nt: TGCAGCGGTCGACAGGGGACTGAAGCTTTCTTT
cdr3_aa: CSGRQGTEAFF

clone_size: few
j_call: TRBJ2-3
v_call: TRBV6-4
d_call: TRBD2
cdr3_nt: TGTGCCAGCAGTGCTGGGACTAGCGGGGAAGATACGCAGTATTTT
cdr3_aa: CASSAGTSGEDTQYF

clone_size: .
j_call: TRBJ2-3
v_call: TRBV6-1
d_call: .
cdr3_nt: TGTGCCAGCAGTGAACCAACTTACTCAATTTGGGGAGCAGATACGCAGTATTTT
cdr3_aa: CASSEPTYSIWGADTQYF

clone_size: .
j_call: TRBJ2-3
v_call: TRBV6-5
d_call: .
cdr3_nt: TGTGCCAGCAGTTACCAGTCTGCAACCACAGATACGCAGTATTTT
cdr3_aa: CASSYQSATTDTQYF

clone_size: .
j_call: TRBJ2-5
v_call: TRBV7-2
d_call: TRBD2
cdr3_nt: TGTGCCAGCTCGGGCGGGAGGGAAGAGACCCAGTACTTC
cdr3_aa: CASSGGREETQYF

clone_size: .
j_call: TRBJ2-4
v_call: TRBV4-1
d_call: .
cdr3_nt: TGCGCCAGCAGCCAAGTTTCAGGGGCGAACATTCAGTACTTC
cdr3_aa: CASSQVSGANIQYF

clone_size: few
j_call: TRBJ1-2
v_call: TRBV5-4
d_call: TRBD1
cdr3_nt: TGTGCCAGCAGCTCTACAGGGGACTATGGCTACACCTTC
cdr3_aa: CASSSTGDYGYTF

clone_size: .
j_call: TRBJ2-2
v_call: TRBV5-1
d_call: .
cdr3_nt: TGCGCCAGCAGCTTGGGTGTCTCTGACACCGGGGAGCTGTTTTTT
cdr3_aa: CASSLGVSDTGELFF

clone_size: .
j_call: TRBJ2-7
v_call: TRBV4-2
d_call: .
cdr3_nt: TGTGCCAGCAGCCAAGATTTCAGGGCCCACGCGGCCTCCGAGCAGTACTTC
cdr3_aa: CASSQDFRAHAASEQYF

clone_size: once
j_call: TRBJ2-3
v_call: TRBV6-6
d_call: .
cdr3_nt: TGTGCCAGCAGAGGTAGGGACACAAACACAGATACGCAGTATTTT
cdr3_aa: CASRGRDTNTDTQYF

clone_size: .
j_call: TRBJ2-3
v_call: TRBV4-2
d_call: .
cdr3_nt: TGTGCCAGCAGCCAAGATTGGTCGAGTAGCACAGATACGCAGTATTTT
cdr3_aa: CASSQDWSSSTDTQYF

clone_size: .
j_call: TRBJ2-1
v_call: TRBV2
d_call: .
cdr3_nt: TGTGCCAGCAGTGTTGTGGGGGGCTCCTACAATGAGCAGTTCTTC
cdr3_aa: CASSVVGGSYNEQFF

clone_size: .
j_call: TRBJ1-4
v_call: TRBV2
d_call: .
cdr3_nt: TGTGCCAGCAGACAGAATAATGAAAAACTGTTTTTT
cdr3_aa: CASRQNNEKLFF

clone_size: once
j_call: TRBJ2-6
v_call: TRBV19
d_call: TRBD1
cdr3_nt: TGTGCCAGTAGTGGACAGGGTATTCCTGGGGCCAACGTCCTGACTTTC
cdr3_aa: CASSGQGIPGANVLTF

clone_size: .
j_call: TRBJ2-7
v_call: TRBV21-1
d_call: .
cdr3_nt: TGTGCCAGCAGCAAGTGGACAGCCCTCTACGAGCAGTACTTC
cdr3_aa: CASSKWTALYEQYF

clone_size: .
j_call: TRBJ2-7
v_call: TRBV11-2
d_call: TRBD1
cdr3_nt: TGTGCCAGCAGCCCACAGGGGGCGCTCCAAAACTCCTACGAGCAGTACTTC
cdr3_aa: CASSPQGALQNSYEQYF

clone_size: few
j_call: TRBJ1-5
v_call: TRBV27
d_call: TRBD1
cdr3_nt: TGTGCCAGCAGTTTTGGAGGGACAGGGGGCAGGAATCAGCCCCAGCATTTT
cdr3_aa: CASSFGGTGGRNQPQHF

clone_size: .
j_call: TRBJ1-2
v_call: TRBV28
d_call: TRBD1
cdr3_nt: TGTGCCCTCAGACAGGGGAAGTATGGCTACACCTTC
cdr3_aa: CALRQGKYGYTF

clone_size: .
j_call: TRBJ2-7
v_call: TRBV6-5
d_call: TRBD1
cdr3_nt: TGTGCCAGCAGTGACGGGACAGGGTCGGACGAGCAGTACTTC
cdr3_aa: CASSDGTGSDEQYF

clone_size: .
j_call: TRBJ2-4
v_call: TRBV2
d_call: TRBD2
cdr3_nt: TGTGCCAGCAGTGGAGCGGGAGGGGGCAAAAACATTCAGTACTTC
cdr3_aa: CASSGAGGGKNIQYF

clone_size: .
j_call: TRBJ1-1
v_call: TRBV15
d_call: .
cdr3_nt: TGTGCCACCAGCAGAGACGGGAGGAACACTGAAGCTTTCTTT
cdr3_aa: CATSRDGRNTEAFF

clone_size: few
j_call: TRBJ2-3
v_call: TRBV7-8
d_call: .
cdr3_nt: TGTGCCAGCAGGTACCCGGGGGGCTCAGATACGCAGTATTTT
cdr3_aa: CASRYPGGSDTQYF

clone_size: .
j_call: TRBJ1-2
v_call: TRBV29-1
d_call: TRBD1
cdr3_nt: TGCAGCGTCACGACAGGGGGCAAGGGTGGCTACACCTTC
cdr3_aa: CSVTTGGKGGYTF

clone_size: few
j_call: TRBJ1-5
v_call: TRBV19
d_call: .
cdr3_nt: TGTGCCAGTAGTATCGGTATTCAGCCCCAGCATTTT
cdr3_aa: CASSIGIQPQHF

clone_size: .
j_call: TRBJ1-2
v_call: TRBV27
d_call: .
cdr3_nt: TGTGCCAGCAGTTTATCCCAGACAGTCTATGGCTACACCTTC
cdr3_aa: CASSLSQTVYGYTF

clone_size: few
j_call: TRBJ1-5
v_call: TRBV5-1
d_call: .
cdr3_nt: TGCGCCAGCAGCTTGGGCAGGAATCAGCCCCAGCATTTT
cdr3_aa: CASSLGRNQPQHF

clone_size: .
j_call: TRBJ2-1
v_call: TRBV27
d_call: TRBD2
cdr3_nt: TGTGCCAGCGCGGGGGGAATATACAATGAGCAGTTCTTC
cdr3_aa: CASAGGIYNEQFF

clone_size: .
j_call: TRBJ2-5
v_call: TRBV7-6
d_call: TRBD2
cdr3_nt: TGTGCCAGCAGCCCTAGCGGGAGAAGGGAGACCCAGTACTTC
cdr3_aa: CASSPSGRRETQYF

clone_size: .
j_call: TRBJ2-3
v_call: TRBV9
d_call: .
cdr3_nt: TGTGCCAGCAGCGTAGAGAAGGGAGGCCGATGGGATACGCAGTATTTT
cdr3_aa: CASSVEKGGRWDTQYF

clone_size: .
j_call: TRBJ2-3
v_call: TRBV11-2
d_call: TRBD2
cdr3_nt: TGTGCCAGCAGCTTAGAGGCGGCCCTAGCGGGGAGCACAGATACGCAGTATTTT
cdr3_aa: CASSLEAALAGSTDTQYF

clone_size: once
j_call: TRBJ1-1
v_call: TRBV9
d_call: .
cdr3_nt: TGTGCCAGCAGCGTAGGATCAGGGTCTGAAGCTTTCTTT
cdr3_aa: CASSVGSGSEAFF

clone_size: .
j_call: TRBJ1-1
v_call: TRBV18
d_call: .
cdr3_nt: TGTGCCAGCTCACCACCGGGGCGGAACACTGAAGCTTTCTTT
cdr3_aa: CASSPPGRNTEAFF

clone_size: few
j_call: TRBJ2-1
v_call: TRBV11-2
d_call: TRBD2
cdr3_nt: TGTGCCAGCAGCTTGCATCTAGCGGGAGGGGGGGAGCAGTTCTTC
cdr3_aa: CASSLHLAGGGEQFF

clone_size: few
j_call: TRBJ1-1
v_call: TRBV5-4
d_call: .
cdr3_nt: TGTGCCAGCAGCTTGGGCATGAGACAGAACACTGAAGCTTTCTTT
cdr3_aa: CASSLGMRQNTEAFF

clone_size: .
j_call: TRBJ1-4
v_call: TRBV5-4
d_call: .
cdr3_nt: TGTGCCAGCAGTTGGTGGGGCGCTGAAAAACTGTTTTTT
cdr3_aa: CASSWWGAEKLFF

clone_size: .
j_call: TRBJ2-1
v_call: TRBV2
d_call: .
cdr3_nt: TGTGCCTTCCCCACCTCCGGCTACAATGAGCAGTTCTTC
cdr3_aa: CAFPTSGYNEQFF

clone_size: .
j_call: TRBJ2-3
v_call: TRBV12-5
d_call: TRBD2
cdr3_nt: TGTGCTAGTAGCTTACCTAGCGGGGCCACAGATACGCAGTATTTT
cdr3_aa: CASSLPSGATDTQYF

clone_size: .
j_call: TRBJ2-7
v_call: TRBV29-1
d_call: .
cdr3_nt: TGCAGCGTTGGGAGACAGGTTCCCTACGAGCAGTACTTC
cdr3_aa: CSVGRQVPYEQYF

clone_size: .
j_call: TRBJ2-7
v_call: TRBV5-8
d_call: TRBD1
cdr3_nt: TGTGCCAGCAGACCCCGACAGGGGGTGGCCCACGAGCAGTACTTC
cdr3_aa: CASRPRQGVAHEQYF

clone_size: .
j_call: TRBJ2-1
v_call: TRBV7-2
d_call: .
cdr3_nt: TGTGCCAGCAGCCCCTATTACAATGAGCAGTTCTTC
cdr3_aa: CASSPYYNEQFF

clone_size: .
j_call: TRBJ2-1
v_call: TRBV5-4
d_call: TRBD2
cdr3_nt: TGTGCCAGCAGTAGCGGGCCGAGCTCCTACAATGAGCAGTTCTTC
cdr3_aa: CASSSGPSSYNEQFF

clone_size: .
j_call: TRBJ1-5
v_call: TRBV27
d_call: .
cdr3_nt: TGTGCCAGCAGCCCCGGGATAAGCAATCAGCCCCAGCATTTT
cdr3_aa: CASSPGISNQPQHF

clone_size: few
j_call: TRBJ1-6
v_call: TRBV2
d_call: TRBD1
cdr3_nt: TGTGCCAGCAGGCGGGACAGGGGGAAACCTCCTTCACCCCTCCACTTT
cdr3_aa: CASRRDRGKPPSPLHF

clone_size: .
j_call: TRBJ2-1
v_call: TRBV30
d_call: .
cdr3_nt: TGTGCCTGGAGTGTAATTAGCGGCGGTGAGATGCAGTTCTTC
cdr3_aa: CAWSVISGGEMQFF

clone_size: .
j_call: TRBJ2-2
v_call: TRBV2
d_call: .
cdr3_nt: TGTGCCAGCAGTCGGGACACGCCGAACACCGGGGAGCTGTTTTTT
cdr3_aa: CASSRDTPNTGELFF

clone_size: .
j_call: TRBJ2-7
v_call: TRBV28
d_call: .
cdr3_nt: TGTGCCAGCAGTTTACCAGGGAACACCTACGAGCAGTACTTC
cdr3_aa: CASSLPGNTYEQYF

clone_size: .
j_call: TRBJ1-2
v_call: TRBV19
d_call: .
cdr3_nt: TGTGCCAGTAGTATGAGGGGGTTCGATGGCTACACCTTC
cdr3_aa: CASSMRGFDGYTF

clone_size: .
j_call: TRBJ1-1
v_call: TRBV28
d_call: .
cdr3_nt: TGTGCCAGCAGTTCCTCACCGACAGCGAACACTGAAGCTTTCTTT
cdr3_aa: CASSSSPTANTEAFF

clone_size: .
j_call: TRBJ2-2
v_call: TRBV27
d_call: TRBD2
cdr3_nt: TGTGCCAGCAGCCCGGGACTAGCGAACACCGGGGAGCTGTTTTTT
cdr3_aa: CASSPGLANTGELFF

clone_size: .
j_call: TRBJ1-2
v_call: TRBV30
d_call: .
cdr3_nt: TGTGCCTGGGTTGGGGGCGGCTATGGCTACACCTTC
cdr3_aa: CAWVGGGYGYTF

clone_size: .
j_call: TRBJ1-1
v_call: TRBV5-8
d_call: .
cdr3_nt: TGTGCCAGCAGGCGGATCACGGGGTATACTGAAGCTTTCTTT
cdr3_aa: CASRRITGYTEAFF

clone_size: .
j_call: TRBJ2-6
v_call: TRBV5-1
d_call: .
cdr3_nt: TGCGCCAGCAGCGAGAGGGCGGCTGGGGCCAACGTCCTGACTTTC
cdr3_aa: CASSERAAGANVLTF

clone_size: .
j_call: TRBJ1-1
v_call: TRBV6-5
d_call: .
cdr3_nt: TGTGCCAGCAGTTACTCCCTAGGGGGCACTGAAGCTTTCTTT
cdr3_aa: CASSYSLGGTEAFF

clone_size: .
j_call: TRBJ2-5
v_call: TRBV5-6
d_call: TRBD2
cdr3_nt: TGTGCCAGCAGCTTCAGCGGGAGAGGAGAAGAGACCCAGTACTTC
cdr3_aa: CASSFSGRGEETQYF

clone_size: .
j_call: TRBJ2-7
v_call: TRBV12-2
d_call: .
cdr3_nt: TGTGCAAGTCGCTCCCCTCCGGGCGGGAGCGGAGACGAGCAGTACTTC
cdr3_aa: CASRSPPGGSGDEQYF